The 27 T cell receptor beta chains given below trace back to one sample, sequenced in a study of post-analysis software for immune sequencing data. Overall study results and limits: Higher frequency in patients than in controls was seen for roughly five TRBV segments, with TRBV5-6, TRBV5-1 and TRBV20-1 among them.

Unique-molecular-identifier-tagged TCR beta cDNA libraries were used. A single record per CDR3 protein comes from TCRdb applying MiXCR to the PCR reads. The data show roughly 400,000 distinct CDR3 sequences, 30% to 45% seen once. These receptors' antigens are unknown. The sequencing sample was made of blood. These receptors all stem from a girl aged 2-9 years with multiple sclerosis.

This clonotype was picked up a small number of times. The J gene is TRBJ2-7, the V gene TRBV20-1, with D uncertain. This CDR3 is built from 12 residues. The germline gives CDR1 DFQATT, CDR2 SNEGSKA (reference sequence). V shed 3 bases and J shed 7 bases, with 13 bases lying between them. This CDR3 is CSARLGSQEQYF. CDR3 DNA: TGCAGTGCTAGGCTTGGATCTCAAGAGCAGTACTTC.

The chain carries TRBV13 and TRBJ1-1, with D hard to call. Trimming removed 0 bases at V and 6 bases at J, with 14 bases between. This CDR3 has 15 residues. Germline loops: CDR1 PRHDT, CDR2 FYEKMQ (reference sequence). Written as DNA, the CDR3 is TGTGCCAGCAGCTTAGGTGATTTACCGGGAGCTGAAGCTTTCTTT. Translated, it gives CASSLGDLPGAEAFF. Using reference TRBV13 and TRBJ1-1 for the parts outside the CDR3, the full variable domain is AAGVIQSPRHLIKEKRETATLKCYPIPRHDTVYWYQQGPGQDPQFLISFYEKMQSDKGSIPDRFSAQQFSDYHSELNMSSLELGDSALYFCASSLGDLPGAEAFFGQGTRLTVV.

V usage is TRBV6-2 or TRBV6-3 and J usage is TRBJ2-1, with 8 bases aligning to TRBD2. Germline CDR1 reads MNHEY; CDR2 reads SVGEGT. After removal of 2 bases from V and 6 bases from J, the junction contained 3 bases not matched to a gene. The CDR3 covers 14 residues. The CDR3 sequence is CASSYNSGANEQFF. The CDR3 nucleotides are TGTGCCAGCAGTTACAATAGCGGGGCCAATGAGCAGTTCTTC.

The chain uses TRBV12-3 or TRBV12-4 and TRBJ2-1, with D uncertain. Deletions cut 7 bases from V and 3 bases from J, with 10 bases between. There are 13 residues in the CDR3. CDR3 nucleotide sequence: TGTGCCAGCACCCCTGAGGTCTACAATGAGCAGTTCTTC. This translates into CASTPEVYNEQFF.

The chain employs TRBV2 and TRBJ1-4, with D unclear. This CDR3 region has 16 residues. V was shortened by 6 bases and J by 4 bases, with 18 bases between the two germline ends. CDR1 and CDR2 (germline): SNHLY, FYNNEI. Here the CDR3 DNA reads TGTGCCAGCAGCGTCCACCGGGAACTAGTTAATGAAAAACTGTTTTTT. Translated: CASSVHRELVNEKLFF. Complete variable domain (other parts from reference TRBV2 and TRBJ1-4): EPEVTQTPSHQVTQMGQEVILRCVPISNHLYFYWYRQILGQKVEFLVSFYNNEISEKSEIFDDQFSVERPDGSNFTLKIRSTKLEDSAMYFCASSVHRELVNEKLFFGSGTQLSVL.

V and J are TRBV12-5 and TRBJ1-1, with 9 bases fitting TRBD1. Germline-derived CDR1 and CDR2 are LGHNT and FRNRAP. The CDR3 extends over 15 amino acids. The V gene end was trimmed by 6 bases and the J gene end by 2 bases; junction bases not matched to a gene: 7. CDR3 sequence: CASGPPTGGNTEAFF. CDR3 DNA: TGTGCTAGTGGCCCACCGACAGGGGGAAACACTGAAGCTTTCTTT.

This clonotype was found a few times. CDR3 DNA: TGTGCCAGCAGCCCTGACACAGGTCTAATCTTTGAGCAGTTCTTC. It codes for CASSPDTGLIFEQFF. The rearrangement joins TRBV5-6 to TRBJ2-1, with D tentatively TRBD1 (5 bases). Trimming left V 4 bases short and J 9 bases short, with 20 bases between. The CDR3 extends over 15 amino acids. Germline V CDR1 and CDR2: SGHDT, YYEEEE.

The sample holds one count of this clonotype. V is TRBV11-2 and J is TRBJ2-3, with TRBD1 identical over 7 bases. CDR3 length equals 17 residues. The V gene's germline CDR1 is SGHAT and CDR2 FQNNGV. The V and J ends lost 5 bases and 0 bases, in that order; junction bases with no gene match: 11. DNA for the CDR3: TGTGCCAGCAGCCTAGTCGGCCGGGACAGTAGCACAGATACGCAGTATTTT. Protein product: CASSLVGRDSSTDTQYF.

This clonotype was picked up a small number of times. The chain carries TRBV20-1 and TRBJ1-6; TRBD1 is a possible D gene (5 bases). In germline, CDR1 is DFQATT, CDR2 SNEGSKA (reference sequence). This CDR3 spans 19 amino acids. The V gene lost 0 bases and the J gene lost 0 bases, with 18 bases spanning the gap. Written as DNA, the CDR3 is TGCAGTGCTAGAGAAGCGGGGGGGTTCAGTCGCTCCTATAATTCACCCCTCCACTTT. Protein sequence: CSAREAGGFSRSYNSPLHF.

The chain combines TRBV9 with TRBJ2-1, with D possibly being TRBD2 (6 bases). With 5 bases removed from V and 0 bases from J, the gap between germline ends came to 15 bases. Germline lookup yields CDR1 SGDLS and CDR2 YYNGEE. The CDR3 contains 16 residues. The CDR3 nucleotides are TGTGCCAGCAGTCAAGCGGGCGTTCCCTCCTACAATGAGCAGTTCTTC. It encodes CASSQAGVPSYNEQFF.

V gene TRBV6-5 combines with J gene TRBJ2-5; 7 bases map to TRBD1. J gave up 2 bases and V 6 bases, and 9 bases lay outside the gene matches. The CDR3 has 15 residues. Germline assignment: CDR1 MNHEY and CDR2 SVGAGI. For the CDR3, the DNA is TGTGCCAGCAGCCCGGACAGGCCTTTTCAAGAGACCCAGTACTTC. Translating gives CASSPDRPFQETQYF.

CDR3 bases: TGTGCCAGCAGCTTAATGATGGGATTCCAAGAGACCCAGTACTTC. This translates into CASSLMMGFQETQYF. The chain couples TRBV7-2 to TRBJ2-5; D is undetermined. The CDR3 runs to 15 residues. The ends were cut back, 2 bases at V and 1 base at J, with 11 bases in the middle. Germline V gene sequence: CDR1 SGHTA, CDR2 FQGNSA.

The chain couples TRBV5-1 to TRBJ2-1; 7 nucleotides align to TRBD2. The last part of the DNA fits TRBJ2-7 better; the J call may be wrong. Germline CDR1 and CDR2: SGHRS and YFSETQ. This CDR3 region has 14 residues. The CDR3 DNA follows: TGCGCCAGCAGCTTGCAACTAGCGCTTGATGAGCAGTACTTC. This sequence encodes CASSLQLALDEQYF.

The chain employs TRBV29-1 and TRBJ1-5; D remains unclear. Trimming took off 4 bases at V and 4 bases at J, with 8 bases between the two ends. CDR1 and CDR2 from the germline V gene are SQVTM and ANQGSEA. This CDR3 is built from 12 residues. CDR3 sequence reads: CSVVLGNQPQHF. The CDR3 nucleotides read TGCAGCGTTGTGTTGGGAAATCAGCCCCAGCATTTT.

This clonotype was seen a few times. This chain joins TRBV6-2 or TRBV6-3 and TRBJ2-5; D is undetermined. Trimming stripped 0 bases from V and 1 base from J, with 6 bases between. The CDR3 contains 14 residues. Germline values: CDR1 MNHEY, CDR2 SVGEGT. CDR3 DNA sequence: TGTGCCAGCAGTTACTCATCAGTCCAAGAGACCCAGTACTTC. Translation: CASSYSSVQETQYF.

The chain combines TRBV12-3 or TRBV12-4 with TRBJ1-4; D remains unclear. The CDR3 runs 15 residues. The ends were cut back, 3 bases at V and 8 bases at J, with 16 bases in the middle. The CDR3 spells CASSFPNRQREKLFF. CDR3 DNA: TGTGCCAGCAGTTTCCCTAATAGGCAACGGGAAAAACTGTTTTTT.

This clonotype was found a few times. This sequence joins TRBV7-8 and TRBJ2-7; D is undetermined. From germline, CDR1 is SGHVS and CDR2 FQNEAQ. This CDR3 region has 13 residues. V was shortened by 5 bases and J by 6 bases, with 14 bases between the two germline ends. CDR3 sequence (DNA): TGTGCCAGCAGCCACACCGACACAGCCGAGCAGTACTTC. Protein: CASSHTDTAEQYF.

In its sample, this clonotype was seen once. The genes are TRBV12-3 or TRBV12-4 and TRBJ1-5; 9 bases agree with TRBD1. V gave up 4 bases and J gave up 2 bases; unmatched junction bases: 6. This CDR3 spans 16 amino acids. In nucleotides, the CDR3 is TGTGCCAGCAGTTGGACAGGGGAACTAGGCAATCAGCCCCAGCATTTT. It translates to CASSWTGELGNQPQHF.

The gene calls are TRBV28 and TRBJ2-3, with TRBD1 matching 10 bases. The CDR3 has 17 amino acids. Germline V gene sequence: CDR1 MDHEN, CDR2 SYDVKM. J was trimmed by 1 base and V by 2 bases; bases with no gene match: 6. CDR3 loop: CASSLRDRGAGTDTQYF. CDR3 in DNA: TGTGCCAGCAGTTTAAGGGACAGGGGCGCCGGCACAGATACGCAGTATTTT.

The genes are TRBV5-1 and TRBJ1-2; D uncertain. CDR1 and CDR2 (germline): SGHRS, YFSETQ. V lost 5 bases, J lost 0 bases, and 23 bases lay in between. There are 18 residues in the CDR3. CDR3 residues: CASRERQEPKLTNYGYTF. CDR3 DNA: TGCGCCAGCAGGGAGCGGCAGGAACCGAAACTCACTAACTATGGCTACACCTTC.

V is TRBV5-1 and J is TRBJ2-1, with TRBD2 identical over 11 bases. Germline CDR1 SGHRS, CDR2 YFSETQ. J lost 8 bases, V lost 0 bases, and 7 bases had no gene match. This CDR3 spans 16 amino acids. CDR3 DNA: TGCGCCAGCAGCTTGGCTGGGCTAGCGGGAGGTTATGAGCAGTTCTTC. This encodes CASSLAGLAGGYEQFF.

This clonotype appeared a few times. The rearrangement joins TRBV10-3 to TRBJ2-5, with 8 nucleotides matching TRBD1. This CDR3 is 13 amino acids long. The germline V gene encodes CDR1 ENHRY and CDR2 SYGVKD. V lost 5 bases and J lost 4; bases outside the gene matches: 3. The CDR3: CAISRQGIETQYF. CDR3 nucleotide sequence: TGTGCCATCAGTCGACAGGGGATAGAGACCCAGTACTTC.

The rearrangement uses TRBV6-2 or TRBV6-3 and TRBJ2-1, with D possibly TRBD1 on 6 matching bases. Looked up from germline, CDR1 is MNHEY and CDR2 is SVGEGT. This CDR3 has 20 residues. V gave up 2 bases and J gave up 5 bases, with 28 bases separating them. This CDR3 is CASSYPSAGAARLINNEQFF. The DNA of the CDR3 is TGTGCCAGCAGTTACCCCTCGGCAGGGGCCGCCCGACTTATAAACAATGAGCAGTTCTTC.

There are a few counts of this clonotype. The chain has TRBV28 and TRBJ1-2; 7 nucleotides align to TRBD1. The ends lost 5 bases at V and 8 bases at J; junction bases unmatched: 17. CDR1 is MDHEN, CDR2 SYDVKM, per germline. The CDR3 sequence is 16 residues long. The CDR3 region is CASSQGDKTGQRGYTF. As DNA, the CDR3 is TGTGCCAGCAGTCAGGGGGACAAGACGGGACAGAGAGGCTACACCTTC.

Written as DNA, the CDR3 is TGTGCCAGCAGTCCCGTTGAAGTGGCCGGGCAGTTCTTC. Translated: CASSPVEVAGQFF. The rearrangement joins TRBV12-3 or TRBV12-4 to TRBJ2-1; no clear D gene. V lost 5 bases and J lost 12, with 17 bases in between. The CDR3 is made up of 13 amino acids.

The V call is TRBV18, the J call TRBJ2-5, with 11 nucleotides matching TRBD2. The V and J ends lost 3 bases and 3 bases, in that order; junction bases with no gene match: 3. The CDR3 is 15 amino acids. CDR1 and CDR2 from the germline V gene are KGHSH and LQKENI. The CDR3 loop is CASSPELAGEETQYF. CDR3 sequence (DNA): TGTGCCAGCTCACCCGAACTAGCGGGGGAAGAGACCCAGTACTTC. The full variable domain, its missing parts supplied by reference TRBV18 and TRBJ2-5, is NAGVMQNPRHLVRRRGQEARLRCSPMKGHSHVYWYRQLPEEGLKFMVYLQKENIIDESGMPKERFSAEFPKEGPSILRIQQVVRGDSAAYFCASSPELAGEETQYFGPGTRLLVL.

In regard to this clonotype: At one end, the junction sequence differs from germline, possibly due to a read error. The chain joins TRBV4-3 to TRBJ2-1; D might be TRBD2 (6 bases). The CDR3 runs 19 residues. The germline gives CDR1 LGHNA, CDR2 YSLEER. CDR3 DNA sequence: TGCGCCAGCAGCCCCTCGCCTCTACGAGCGGGCAGCTCCTACAGTGAGCAGTTCTTC. This sequence encodes CASSPSPLRAGSSYSEQFF.